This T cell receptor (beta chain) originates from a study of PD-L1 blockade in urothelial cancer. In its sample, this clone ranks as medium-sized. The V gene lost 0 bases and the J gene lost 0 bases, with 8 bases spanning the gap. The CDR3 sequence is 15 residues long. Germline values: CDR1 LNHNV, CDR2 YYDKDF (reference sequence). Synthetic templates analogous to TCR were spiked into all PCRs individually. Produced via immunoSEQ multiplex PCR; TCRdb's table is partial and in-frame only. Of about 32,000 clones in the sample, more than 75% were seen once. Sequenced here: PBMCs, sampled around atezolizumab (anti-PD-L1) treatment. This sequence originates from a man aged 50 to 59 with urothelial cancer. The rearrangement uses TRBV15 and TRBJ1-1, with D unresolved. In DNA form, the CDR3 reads TGTGCCACCAGCAGAGATCTGCGGCTGAACACTGAAGCTTTCTTT. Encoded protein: CATSRDLRLNTEAFF. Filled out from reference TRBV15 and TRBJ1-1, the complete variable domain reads DAMVIQNPRYQVTQFGKPVTLSCSQTLNHNVMYWYQQKSSQAPKLLFHYYDKDFNNEADTPDNFQSRRPNTSFCFLDIRSPGLGDTAMYLCATSRDLRLNTEAFFGQGTRLTVV.